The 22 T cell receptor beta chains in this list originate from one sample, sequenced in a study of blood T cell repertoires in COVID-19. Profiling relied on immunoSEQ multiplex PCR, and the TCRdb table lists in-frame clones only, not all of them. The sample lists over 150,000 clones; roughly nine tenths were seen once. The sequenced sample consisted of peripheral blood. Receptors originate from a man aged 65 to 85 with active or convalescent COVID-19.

The CDR3 DNA reads TGTGCCAGCAGTGAAATGGGTGGGCGCTACACCTTC. Protein product: CASSEMGGRYTF. The V and J genes are TRBV6-1 and TRBJ1-2; D gene unclear. Germline-derived CDR1 and CDR2 are MNHNS and SASEGT. V lost 2 bases and J lost 9, with 10 bases in between. This CDR3 region has 12 residues.

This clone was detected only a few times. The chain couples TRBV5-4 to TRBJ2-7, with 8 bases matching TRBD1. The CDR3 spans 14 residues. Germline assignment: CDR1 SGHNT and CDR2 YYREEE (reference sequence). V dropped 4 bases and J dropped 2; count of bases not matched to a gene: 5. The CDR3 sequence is CASSTRTGPYEQYF. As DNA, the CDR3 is TGTGCCAGCAGCACCCGGACAGGGCCCTACGAGCAGTACTTC.

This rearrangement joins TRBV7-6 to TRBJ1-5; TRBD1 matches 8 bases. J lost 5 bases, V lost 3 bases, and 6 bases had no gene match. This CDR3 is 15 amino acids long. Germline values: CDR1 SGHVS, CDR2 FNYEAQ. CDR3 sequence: CASSLTGQGDQPQHF. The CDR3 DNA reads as TGTGCCAGCAGCTTGACCGGACAGGGTGATCAGCCCCAGCATTTT. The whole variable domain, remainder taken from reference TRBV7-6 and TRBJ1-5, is GAGVSQSPRYKVTKRGQDVALRCDPISGHVSLYWYRQALGQGPEFLTYFNYEAQQDKSGLPNDRFSAERPEGSISTLTIQRTEQRDSAMYRCASSLTGQGDQPQHFGDGTRLSIL.

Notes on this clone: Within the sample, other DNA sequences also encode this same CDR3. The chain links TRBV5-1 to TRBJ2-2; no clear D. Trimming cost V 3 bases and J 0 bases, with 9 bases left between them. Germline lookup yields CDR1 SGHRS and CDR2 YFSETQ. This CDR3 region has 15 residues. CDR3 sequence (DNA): TGCGCCAGCAGCTCAGGTACACCGAACACCGGGGAGCTGTTTTTT. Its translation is CASSSGTPNTGELFF.

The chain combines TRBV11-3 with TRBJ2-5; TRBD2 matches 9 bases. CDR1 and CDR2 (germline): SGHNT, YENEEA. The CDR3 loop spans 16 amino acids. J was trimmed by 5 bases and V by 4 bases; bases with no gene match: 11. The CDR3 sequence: CASSSRVGTSTETQYF. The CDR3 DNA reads TGTGCCAGCAGCTCGAGAGTTGGGACTAGCACGGAGACCCAGTACTTC.

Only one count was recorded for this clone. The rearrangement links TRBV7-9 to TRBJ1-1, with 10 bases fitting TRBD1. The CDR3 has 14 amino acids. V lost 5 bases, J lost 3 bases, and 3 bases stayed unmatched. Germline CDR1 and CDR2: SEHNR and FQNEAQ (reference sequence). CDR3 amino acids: CASSGDRGYTEAFF. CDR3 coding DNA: TGTGCCAGCAGCGGGGACAGGGGCTACACTGAAGCTTTCTTT.

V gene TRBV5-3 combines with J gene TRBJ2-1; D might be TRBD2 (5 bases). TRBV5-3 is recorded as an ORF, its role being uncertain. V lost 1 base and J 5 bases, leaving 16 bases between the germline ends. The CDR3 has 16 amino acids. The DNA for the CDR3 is TGTGCCAGAAGCTTGAGGAGGCGAGTTGGGGACAATGAGCAGTTCTTC. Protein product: CARSLRRRVGDNEQFF.

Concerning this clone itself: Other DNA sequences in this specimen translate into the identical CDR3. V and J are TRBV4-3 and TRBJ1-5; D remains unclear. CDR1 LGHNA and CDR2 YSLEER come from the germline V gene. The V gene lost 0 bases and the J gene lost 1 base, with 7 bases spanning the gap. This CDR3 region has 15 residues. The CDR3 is CASSQDGQSNQPQHF. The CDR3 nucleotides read TGCGCCAGCAGCCAAGATGGGCAGAGCAATCAGCCCCAGCATTTT.

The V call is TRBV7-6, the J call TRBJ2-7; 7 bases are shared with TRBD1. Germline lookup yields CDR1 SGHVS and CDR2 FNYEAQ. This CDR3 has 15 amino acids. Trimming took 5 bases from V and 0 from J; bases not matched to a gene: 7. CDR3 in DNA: TGTGCCAGCAGCCCGGGGACAGTCATCTCCTACGAGCAGTACTTC. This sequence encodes CASSPGTVISYEQYF.

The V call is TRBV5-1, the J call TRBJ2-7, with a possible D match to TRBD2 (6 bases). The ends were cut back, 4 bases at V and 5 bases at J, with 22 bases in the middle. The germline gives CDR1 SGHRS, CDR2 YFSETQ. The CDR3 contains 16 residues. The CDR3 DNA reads TGCGCCAGCAGCCCACCTAATAGCCGGCCTAGCGACGAGCAGTACTTC. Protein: CASSPPNSRPSDEQYF. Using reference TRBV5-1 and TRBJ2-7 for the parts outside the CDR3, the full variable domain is KAGVTQTPRYLIKTRGQQVTLSCSPISGHRSVSWYQQTPGQGLQFLFEYFSETQRNKGNFPGRFSGRQFSNSRSEMNVSTLELGDSALYLCASSPPNSRPSDEQYFGPGTRLTVT.

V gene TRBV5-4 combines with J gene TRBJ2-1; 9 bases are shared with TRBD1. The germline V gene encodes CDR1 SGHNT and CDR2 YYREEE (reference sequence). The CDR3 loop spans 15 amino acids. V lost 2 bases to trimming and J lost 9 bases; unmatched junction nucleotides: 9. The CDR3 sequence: CASSFGDRARLEQFF. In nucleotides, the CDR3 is TGTGCCAGCAGCTTTGGGGACAGGGCTCGACTTGAGCAGTTCTTC.

The CDR3 DNA is TGCGCCAGCAGCCTCCCGCCCCGGGACTATGGCTACACCTTC. This codes for CASSLPPRDYGYTF. The chain employs TRBV5-1 and TRBJ1-2, with D unclear. The ends were cut back, 4 bases at V and 3 bases at J, with 13 bases in the middle. CDR3 size: 14 residues. In germline, CDR1 is SGHRS, CDR2 YFSETQ.

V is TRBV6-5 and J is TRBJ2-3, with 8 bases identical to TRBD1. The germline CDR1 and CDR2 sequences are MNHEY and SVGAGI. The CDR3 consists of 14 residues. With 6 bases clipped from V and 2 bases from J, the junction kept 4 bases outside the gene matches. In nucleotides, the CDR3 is TGTGCCAGCAGCCGACAGGGGTTCACAGATACGCAGTATTTT. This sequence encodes CASSRQGFTDTQYF.

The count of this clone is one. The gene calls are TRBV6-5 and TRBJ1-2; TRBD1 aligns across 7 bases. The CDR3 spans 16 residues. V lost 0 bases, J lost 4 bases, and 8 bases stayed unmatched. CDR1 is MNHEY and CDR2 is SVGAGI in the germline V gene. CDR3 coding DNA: TGTGCCAGCAGTTACTCAAAAACCGGGACAGTCTATGGCTACACCTTC. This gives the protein CASSYSKTGTVYGYTF.

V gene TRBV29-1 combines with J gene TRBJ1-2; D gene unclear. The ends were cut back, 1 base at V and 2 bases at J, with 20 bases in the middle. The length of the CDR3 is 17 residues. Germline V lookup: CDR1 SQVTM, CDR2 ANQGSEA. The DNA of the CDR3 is TGCAGCGTTGAAGCCCTCTGGGCACAGACCCTAAACTATGGCTACACCTTC. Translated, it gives CSVEALWAQTLNYGYTF.

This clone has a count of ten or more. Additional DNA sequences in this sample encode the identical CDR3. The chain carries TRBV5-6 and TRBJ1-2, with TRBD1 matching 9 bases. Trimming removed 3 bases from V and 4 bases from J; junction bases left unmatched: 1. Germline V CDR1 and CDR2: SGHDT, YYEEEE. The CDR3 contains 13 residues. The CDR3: CASSSGQGYGYTF. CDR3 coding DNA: TGTGCCAGCAGCTCGGGACAGGGCTATGGCTACACCTTC.

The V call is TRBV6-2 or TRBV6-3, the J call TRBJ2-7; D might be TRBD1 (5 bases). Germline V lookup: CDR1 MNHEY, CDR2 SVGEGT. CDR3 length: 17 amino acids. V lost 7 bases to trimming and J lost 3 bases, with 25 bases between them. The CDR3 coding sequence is TGTGCCAGCACCCCCCGAACCATCCTCGGACACCTCTACGAGCAGTACTTC. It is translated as CASTPRTILGHLYEQYF.

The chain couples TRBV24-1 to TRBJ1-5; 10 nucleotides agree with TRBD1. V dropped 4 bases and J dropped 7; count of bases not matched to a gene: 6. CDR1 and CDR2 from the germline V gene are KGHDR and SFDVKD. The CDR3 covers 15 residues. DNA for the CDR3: TGTGCCACCAGTGACCGTGACAGGGGGCCGCAGCCCCAGCATTTT. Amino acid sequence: CATSDRDRGPQPQHF.

The CDR3 DNA reads as TGTGCCAGCAGTTTCGGGGTGAGGTCACCCCTCCACTTT. Translation gives CASSFGVRSPLHF. The chain combines TRBV12-3 or TRBV12-4 with TRBJ1-6; D is uncertain. The CDR3 sequence is 13 residues long. V dropped 3 bases and J dropped 10 bases, with 10 bases sitting between them.

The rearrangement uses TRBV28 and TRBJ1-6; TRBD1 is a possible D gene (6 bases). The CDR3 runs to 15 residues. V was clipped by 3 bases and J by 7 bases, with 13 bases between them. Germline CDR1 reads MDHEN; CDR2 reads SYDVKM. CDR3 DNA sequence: TGTGCCAGCAGTTTTTACAGGGAGCGGAATTCACCCCTCCACTTT. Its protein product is CASSFYRERNSPLHF.

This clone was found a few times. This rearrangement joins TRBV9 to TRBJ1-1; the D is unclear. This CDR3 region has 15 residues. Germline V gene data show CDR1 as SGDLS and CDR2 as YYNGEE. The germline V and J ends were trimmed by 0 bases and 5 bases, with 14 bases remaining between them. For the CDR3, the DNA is TGTGCCAGCAGCGTAGAGTCGGGAGGGAGAACTGAAGCTTTCTTT. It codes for CASSVESGGRTEAFF.

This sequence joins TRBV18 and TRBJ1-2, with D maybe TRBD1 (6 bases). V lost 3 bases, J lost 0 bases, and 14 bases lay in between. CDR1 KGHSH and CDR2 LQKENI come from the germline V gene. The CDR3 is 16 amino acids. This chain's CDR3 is CASSPSRGPSNYGYTF. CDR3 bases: TGTGCCAGCTCACCTTCGCGGGGGCCGTCTAACTATGGCTACACCTTC.